Below are 2 T cell receptor beta chains sequenced from a single sample in a study of blood T cell repertoires in COVID-19. Assay: immunoSEQ multiplex PCR; the TCRdb copy retains only in-frame clones and omits some. The repertoire holds some 240,000 clones, around 80% seen once, with around 13% in the top ten. Input material: peripheral blood. The origin of the receptors is a human donor in a cohort sampled during active COVID-19.

The chain has TRBV13 and TRBJ2-2; 10 bases are shared with TRBD2. This CDR3 spans 16 amino acids. J lost 5 bases, V lost 0 bases, and 3 bases had no gene match. From germline, CDR1 is PRHDT and CDR2 FYEKMQ (reference sequence). The CDR3: CASSLGLAGETGELFF. The CDR3 DNA follows: TGTGCCAGCAGCTTAGGGCTAGCGGGAGAGACCGGGGAGCTGTTTTTT.

The V gene is TRBV3-1 (or the pseudogene TRBV3-2), the J gene TRBJ2-1; 9 nucleotides agree with TRBD2. Unmatched junction bases numbered 10, after V lost 4 bases and J lost 0 bases. CDR3 length equals 18 residues. Per the germline V gene, CDR1 is LGHDT and CDR2 is YNNKEL (reference sequence). The CDR3 DNA reads TGTGCCAGCAGCCCCGGGACTAGCAGCGTCCTCTCCTACAATGAGCAGTTCTTC. Its translation: CASSPGTSSVLSYNEQFF.